This paragraph covers one TCR beta chain sequence. Germline CDR1 SEHNR, CDR2 FQNEAQ (reference sequence). The CDR3 is 17 residues long. With V trimmed by 3 bases and J by 2 bases, 12 bases remained unmatched. These data are taken from a study of blood T cell repertoires in COVID-19. On the study more broadly: Acute and convalescent COVID-19 samples came from the United States, Italy and Spain.

Assay used: immunoSEQ multiplex PCR; TCRdb lists only in-frame clones, some missing. The sample holds roughly 250,000 clones; 65% to 85% are singletons and the top ten take 4%. The rearrangement joins TRBV7-9 to TRBJ1-2; 7 nucleotides match TRBD1. This clonotype originated in a woman aged 40 to 50 with active or convalescent COVID-19. Sequenced input: peripheral blood. Here the CDR3 DNA reads TGTGCCAGCAGCTTCCTTTTTCCCGACAGGGAAAACTATGGCTACACCTTC. This translates into CASSFLFPDRENYGYTF.